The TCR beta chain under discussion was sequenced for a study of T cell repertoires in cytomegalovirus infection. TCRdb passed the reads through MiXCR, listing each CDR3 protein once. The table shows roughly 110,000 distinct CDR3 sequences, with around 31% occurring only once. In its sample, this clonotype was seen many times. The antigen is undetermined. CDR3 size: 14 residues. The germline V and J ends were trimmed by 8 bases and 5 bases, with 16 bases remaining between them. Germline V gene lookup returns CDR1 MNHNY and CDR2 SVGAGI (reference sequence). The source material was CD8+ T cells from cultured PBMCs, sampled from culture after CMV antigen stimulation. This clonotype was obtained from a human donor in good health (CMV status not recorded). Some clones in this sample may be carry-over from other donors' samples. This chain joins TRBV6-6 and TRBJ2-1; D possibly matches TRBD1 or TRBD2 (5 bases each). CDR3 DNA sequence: TGTGCCAGCTCCTCACGGGACCGTAACAATGAGCAGTTCTTC. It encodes CASSSRDRNNEQFF.